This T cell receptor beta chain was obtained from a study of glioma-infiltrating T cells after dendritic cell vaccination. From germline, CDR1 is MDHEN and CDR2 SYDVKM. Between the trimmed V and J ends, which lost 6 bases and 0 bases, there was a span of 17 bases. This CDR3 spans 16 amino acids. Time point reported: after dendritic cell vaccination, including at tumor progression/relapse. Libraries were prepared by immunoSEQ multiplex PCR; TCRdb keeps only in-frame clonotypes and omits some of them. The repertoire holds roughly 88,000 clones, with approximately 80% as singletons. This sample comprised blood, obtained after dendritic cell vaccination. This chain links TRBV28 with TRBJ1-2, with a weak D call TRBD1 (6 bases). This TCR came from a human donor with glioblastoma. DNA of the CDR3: TGTGCCAGCAGCTCACAGGGCCCACCCTCTAACTATGGCTACACCTTC. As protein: CASSSQGPPSNYGYTF.